The next 23 T cell receptor beta chains were all read from a single sample in a study of regulatory T cells in long-lasting Graves disease. The time point denotes: newly diagnosed GD, antithyroid drugs for less than 3 months. PBMCs provided the RNA from which the TCR library was made. Building of the TCR beta libraries involved iRepertoire HTBI primers and Arm-PCR of CDR3 regions. TCRdb redid the calling of the multiplex PCR reads with MiXCR, one entry per CDR3 protein. The sample has hundreds of thousands of distinct CDR3 sequences; approximately 15% are singletons. These sequences were also reported in another study, on T cells in Graves' hyperthyroidism and ophthalmopathy.

The input for sequencing was peripheral blood mononuclear cells (PBMCs), taken at new diagnosis, from a patient treated with antithyroid drugs. Receptors originate from a woman between 35 and 50 years old with Graves disease.

This chain uses TRBV5-1 with TRBJ2-7; no reliable D call. Germline lookup yields CDR1 SGHRS and CDR2 YFSETQ. Trimming removed 2 bases at V and 2 bases at J, with 11 bases between. The CDR3 contains 14 residues. CDR3 nucleotides: TGCGCCAGCAGCTTTCAGGAAAAAGCCTACGAGCAGTACTTC. Translating gives CASSFQEKAYEQYF.

This clonotype was counted only a few times. The rearrangement links TRBV6-2 or TRBV6-3 to TRBJ1-5, with D possibly matching TRBD1 (6 bases). The CDR3 runs 14 residues. V gave up 4 bases and J gave up 5 bases, with 12 bases separating them. Germline V gene sequence: CDR1 MNHEY, CDR2 SVGEGT. The CDR3 region is CASSSQGRYQPQHF. CDR3 nucleotide sequence: TGTGCCAGCAGTTCGCAGGGGCGATATCAGCCCCAGCATTTT.

This clonotype has only a few counts. The rearrangement joins TRBV6-9 to TRBJ1-1; maybe TRBD1 (5 bases). Germline CDR1 reads MNHGY; CDR2 reads SVAAGI. The CDR3 contains 13 residues. Trimming took 4 bases from V and 4 from J, leaving 10 bases between them. CDR3 loop: CASSSQATTEAFF. Written as DNA, the CDR3 is TGTGCCAGCAGTTCACAGGCCACCACTGAAGCTTTCTTT.

This clonotype was seen repeatedly, ten times or more. This chain uses TRBV13 with TRBJ2-1; the match to TRBD2 covers 14 bases. The CDR3 runs to 18 residues. V lost 3 bases to trimming and J lost 0 bases; unmatched junction nucleotides: 4. Per the germline V gene, CDR1 is PRHDT and CDR2 is FYEKMQ (reference sequence). CDR3 in amino acids: CASSLTSGRAYSYNEQFF. The DNA for the CDR3 is TGTGCCAGCAGCTTGACTAGCGGGAGGGCCTACTCCTACAATGAGCAGTTCTTC.

Many counts were recorded for this clonotype. V usage is TRBV19 and J usage is TRBJ1-2, with 7 bases identical to TRBD1. CDR3 length equals 15 residues. The V gene end was trimmed by 5 bases and the J gene end by 4 bases; junction bases not matched to a gene: 10. CDR1 is LNHDA, CDR2 SQIVND, per germline (reference sequence). CDR3 nucleotides: TGTGCCAGTAGTGGGCCGGGACAGCAAACCTATGGCTACACCTTC. As protein: CASSGPGQQTYGYTF.

The chain has TRBV2 and TRBJ2-1, with 15 bases fitting TRBD2. V shed 6 bases, J shed 9 bases, and the junction held 6 bases outside the gene matches. This CDR3 region has 15 residues. Germline V CDR1 and CDR2: SNHLY, FYNNEI. The CDR3 sequence is CASSGTSGRTAEQFF. For the CDR3, the DNA is TGTGCCAGCAGCGGGACTAGCGGGAGGACGGCTGAGCAGTTCTTC.

Ten or more counts support this clonotype. The chain joins TRBV5-6 to TRBJ2-1, with 9 bases identical to TRBD2. The germline V gene has CDR1 SGHDT and CDR2 YYEEEE. The CDR3 has 12 amino acids. CDR3 residues: CAGREGLGEQFF. For the CDR3, the DNA is TGTGCGGGGCGGGAGGGCCTAGGAGAGCAGTTCTTC. The whole variable domain, remainder taken from reference TRBV5-6 and TRBJ2-1, is DAGVTQSPTHLIKTRGQQVTLRCSPKSGHDTVSWYQQALGQGPQFIFQYYEEEERQRGNFPDRFSGHQFPNYSSELNVNALLLGDSALYLCAGREGLGEQFFGPGTRLTVL.

There are a few counts of this clonotype. The J gene is TRBJ2-7, the V gene TRBV4-3; TRBD1 matches at 9 bases. This CDR3 spans 15 amino acids. V lost 0 bases to trimming and J lost 2 bases; unmatched junction nucleotides: 2. Per germline, CDR1 LGHNA and CDR2 YSLEER. The CDR3 nucleotides read TGCGCCAGCAGCCAAGACCGGACAGGGGCCTACGAGCAGTACTTC. Translating gives CASSQDRTGAYEQYF.

In this sample, this clonotype turned up a few times. Germline is not matched at one junction end, which may reflect a read error. The CDR3 spells CANSFGRAHTDTQYF. The CDR3 DNA reads as TGTGCCAACAGCTTTGGGCGGGCCCACACAGATACGCAGTATTTT. The rearrangement links TRBV7-8 to TRBJ2-3; D might be TRBD2 (5 bases). The CDR3 runs 15 residues. Germline CDR1 SGHVS, CDR2 FQNEAQ.

This chain links TRBV11-3 with TRBJ2-7, with TRBD1 identical over 8 bases. V trimming: 4 bases; J trimming: 5 bases; junction bases outside the gene matches: 10. The germline CDR1 and CDR2 sequences are SGHNT and YENEEA. The length of the CDR3 is 15 residues. The CDR3 DNA is TGTGCCAGCAGCTACACCGGGACAGGCGATGACGAGCAGTACTTC. It specifies CASSYTGTGDDEQYF.

DNA of the CDR3: TGCAGCGTTGAAGGGAGAGCGGGGACAGATACGCAGTATTTT. Encoded protein: CSVEGRAGTDTQYF. The chain uses TRBV29-1 and TRBJ2-3; 7 bases match TRBD2. Germline values: CDR1 SQVTM, CDR2 ANQGSEA. This CDR3 has 14 amino acids. V shed 1 base and J 3 bases; nucleotides not matched to a gene: 4.

This clonotype was seen at least ten times. The V and J genes are TRBV12-3 or TRBV12-4 and TRBJ2-5; either TRBD1 or TRBD2 may supply D (5 bases each). The CDR3 is made up of 13 amino acids. The V end was cut by 7 bases, the J end by 5 bases, with 14 bases between. CDR3 protein: CASNHGWGETQYF. CDR3 nucleotides: TGTGCCAGCAACCATGGTTGGGGGGAGACCCAGTACTTC.

The chain couples TRBV6-2 or TRBV6-3 to TRBJ2-7, with D possibly matching TRBD1 (5 bases). Trimming left V 6 bases short and J 0 bases short, with 12 bases between. This CDR3 contains 14 residues. Germline V gene data show CDR1 as MNHEY and CDR2 as SVGEGT. CDR3 DNA: TGTGCCAGCAGGTACGACGGACACTCCTACGAGCAGTACGTC. As protein: CASRYDGHSYEQYV.

This clonotype was detected ten times or more. The V gene is TRBV2, the J gene TRBJ2-3; D perhaps matches TRBD1 (6 bases). The CDR3 is made up of 14 amino acids. Germline values: CDR1 SNHLY, CDR2 FYNNEI. Trimming pared 6 bases from V and 2 bases from J, leaving 12 bases between. The CDR3 region is CASRGHPPTDTQYF. CDR3 DNA sequence: TGTGCCAGCAGGGGACACCCACCCACAGATACGCAGTATTTT.

The table lists this clonotype with many counts. The V call is TRBV12-3 or TRBV12-4, the J call TRBJ2-4, with a weak D call TRBD1 (6 bases). This CDR3 is built from 13 residues. V dropped 4 bases and J dropped 9 bases, with 13 bases sitting between them. The CDR3 region is CASSSTGMGIQYF. The CDR3 DNA reads as TGTGCCAGCAGTTCCACAGGGATGGGCATTCAGTACTTC.

This clonotype was detected many times. V is TRBV28 and J is TRBJ2-7; possibly TRBD1 for D (6 bases). Per germline, CDR1 MDHEN and CDR2 SYDVKM. The V end was cut by 6 bases, the J end by 6 bases, with 15 bases between. The CDR3 length is 13 residues. CDR3 nucleotides: TGTGCCAGCAGATTACAGGGCTCGGGCGAGCAGTACTTC. Translated, it gives CASRLQGSGEQYF. The full variable domain, rest sourced from reference TRBV28 and TRBJ2-7, is DVKVTQSSRYLVKRTGEKVFLECVQDMDHENMFWYRQDPGLGLRLIYFSYDVKMKEKGDIPEGYSVSREKKERFSLILESASTNQTSMYLCASRLQGSGEQYFGPGTRLTVT.

The chain couples TRBV11-3 to TRBJ2-2, with TRBD2 identical over 7 bases. The CDR3 consists of 18 residues. After removal of 0 bases from V and 2 bases from J, the junction contained 9 bases not matched to a gene. Germline V gene data show CDR1 as SGHNT and CDR2 as YENEEA. The CDR3: CASSLDTWLAENTGELFF. DNA for the CDR3: TGTGCCAGCAGCTTAGATACCTGGCTAGCGGAAAACACCGGGGAGCTGTTTTTT.

There are many counts of this clonotype. The V call is TRBV10-3, the J call TRBJ1-2; TRBD1 aligns across 7 bases. The germline V gene has CDR1 ENHRY and CDR2 SYGVKD. The CDR3 contains 13 residues. Losses at the gene ends were 2 bases for V and 4 bases for J; bases not matched to a gene: 1. The CDR3 region has the DNA TGTGCCATCAGTGAGGACAGGGTCTATGGCTACACCTTC. This encodes CAISEDRVYGYTF.

This clonotype was seen ten or more times. The rearrangement joins TRBV7-2 to TRBJ1-1, with TRBD1 identical over 8 bases. CDR3 length equals 17 residues. With 4 bases clipped from V and 0 bases from J, the junction kept 10 bases outside the gene matches. Germline V gene data show CDR1 as SGHTA and CDR2 as FQGNSA. CDR3 protein: CASSSPRGTGMNTEAFF. In DNA, the CDR3 is TGTGCCAGCAGCTCCCCCCGGGGGACAGGAATGAACACTGAAGCTTTCTTT.

This clonotype has ten or more counts. V gene TRBV10-3 combines with J gene TRBJ1-6, with D uncertain. This CDR3 has 14 residues. The germline V gene encodes CDR1 ENHRY and CDR2 SYGVKD. V lost 10 bases and J lost 13, with 23 bases in between. The CDR3 sequence: CATLLREGGWPLHF. The CDR3 nucleotides are TGTGCCACCCTCCTCCGTGAGGGCGGGTGGCCCCTCCACTTT.

This clonotype came up many times. The gene calls are TRBV28 and TRBJ2-3, with 8 bases aligning to TRBD2. V lost 9 bases to trimming and J lost 2 bases; unmatched junction nucleotides: 4. CDR3 length: 13 amino acids. Germline CDR1 is MDHEN and CDR2 is SYDVKM. The CDR3 DNA follows: TGTGCCAGTCAGCGGGAGCCCACAGATACGCAGTATTTT. Translating gives CASQREPTDTQYF.

This clonotype appeared many times. The V gene is TRBV7-8, the J gene TRBJ2-1, with D unclear. CDR3 length: 19 amino acids. V was clipped by 4 bases and J by 7 bases, with 29 bases between them. The V gene's germline CDR1 is SGHVS and CDR2 FQNEAQ. DNA for the CDR3: TGTGCCAGCAGCTCCCGGACGGAATACTCCTACAACCTCGGGAATGAGCAGTTCTTC. Residues: CASSSRTEYSYNLGNEQFF.

Points on this clonotype: Mismatch with germline at one junction end may stem from a read error. The chain combines TRBV12-3 or TRBV12-4 with TRBJ1-1; D might be TRBD1 (5 bases). The CDR3 covers 15 residues. The chain's CDR3 is CTSSIYQGYNTEAFF. The CDR3 DNA sequence: TGTACCAGCAGTATATACCAGGGATATAACACTGAAGCTTTCTTT.